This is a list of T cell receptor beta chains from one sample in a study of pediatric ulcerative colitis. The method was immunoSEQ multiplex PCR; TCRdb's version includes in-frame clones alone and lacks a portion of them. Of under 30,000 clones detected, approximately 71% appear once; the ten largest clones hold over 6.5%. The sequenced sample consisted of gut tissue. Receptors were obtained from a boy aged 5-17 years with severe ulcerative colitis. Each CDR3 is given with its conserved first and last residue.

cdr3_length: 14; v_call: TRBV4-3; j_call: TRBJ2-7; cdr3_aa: CASSQGFGSYEQYF
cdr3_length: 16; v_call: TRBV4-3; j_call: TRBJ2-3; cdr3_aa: CASSQVGWGNTDTQYF
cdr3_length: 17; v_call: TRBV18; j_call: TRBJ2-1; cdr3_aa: CASSRYSGASSYNEQFF
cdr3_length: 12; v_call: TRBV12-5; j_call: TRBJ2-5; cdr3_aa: CASGFFLETQYF
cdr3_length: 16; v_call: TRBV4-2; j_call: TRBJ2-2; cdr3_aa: CASSPLAGGPSGELFF
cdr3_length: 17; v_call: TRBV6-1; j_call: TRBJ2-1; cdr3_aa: CASSERGLAGKYNEQFF
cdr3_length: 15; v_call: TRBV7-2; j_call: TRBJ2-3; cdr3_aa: CASSPMTSATDTQYF
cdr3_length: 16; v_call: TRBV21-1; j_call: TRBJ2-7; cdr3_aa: CAGRRLAGGWRYEQYF
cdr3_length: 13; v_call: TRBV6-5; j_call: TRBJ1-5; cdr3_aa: CASSEVLNQPQHF
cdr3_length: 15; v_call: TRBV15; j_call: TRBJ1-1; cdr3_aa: CATSRDRGLNTEAFF
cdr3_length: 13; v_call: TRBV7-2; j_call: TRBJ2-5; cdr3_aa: CASRPGRLETQYF
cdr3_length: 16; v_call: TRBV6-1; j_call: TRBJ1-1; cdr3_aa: CASSESHRPTGTEAFF
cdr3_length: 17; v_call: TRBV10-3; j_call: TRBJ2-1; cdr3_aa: CAISESGLAGARNEQFF
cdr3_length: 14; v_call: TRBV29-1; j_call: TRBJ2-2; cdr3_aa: CSVGQGGNTGELFF
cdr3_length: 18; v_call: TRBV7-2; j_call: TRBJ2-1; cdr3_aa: CASSLKNSGGASYNEQFF
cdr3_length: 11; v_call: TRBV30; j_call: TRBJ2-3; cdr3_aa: CAWSGIDTQYF
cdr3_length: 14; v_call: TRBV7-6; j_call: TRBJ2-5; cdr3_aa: CASSLMRGQETQYF
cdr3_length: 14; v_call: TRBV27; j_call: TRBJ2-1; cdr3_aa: CASSYRDLDNEQFF
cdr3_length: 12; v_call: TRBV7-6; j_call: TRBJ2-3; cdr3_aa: CASSLATDTQYF
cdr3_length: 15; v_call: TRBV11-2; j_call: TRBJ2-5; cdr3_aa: CASSLIWSSQETQYF
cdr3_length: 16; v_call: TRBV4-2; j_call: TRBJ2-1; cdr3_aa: CASSQDGTSGYNEQFF
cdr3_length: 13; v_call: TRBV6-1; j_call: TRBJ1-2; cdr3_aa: CASSESAGNGYTF
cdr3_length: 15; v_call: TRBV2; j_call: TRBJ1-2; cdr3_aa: CASSGTRDSTNGYTF
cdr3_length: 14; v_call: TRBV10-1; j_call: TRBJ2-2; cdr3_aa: CASSEGRGTGELFF
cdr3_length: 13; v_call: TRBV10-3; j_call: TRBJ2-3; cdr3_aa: CAIRDPAWDTQYF
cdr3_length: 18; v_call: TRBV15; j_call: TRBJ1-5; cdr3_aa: CATSRDRALEYSNQPQHF
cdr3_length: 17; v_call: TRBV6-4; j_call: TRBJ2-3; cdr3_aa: CASSYGRGSGGTDTQYF
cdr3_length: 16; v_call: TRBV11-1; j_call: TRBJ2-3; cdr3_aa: CASSSPGTGKTDTQYF
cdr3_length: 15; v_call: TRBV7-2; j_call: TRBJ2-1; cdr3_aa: CASSFQGTPNNEQFF
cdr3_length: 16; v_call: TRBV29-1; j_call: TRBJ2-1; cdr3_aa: CSVSSLAGILGNEQFF
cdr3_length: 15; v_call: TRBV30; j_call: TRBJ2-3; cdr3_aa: CAWSLTGDSTDTQYF